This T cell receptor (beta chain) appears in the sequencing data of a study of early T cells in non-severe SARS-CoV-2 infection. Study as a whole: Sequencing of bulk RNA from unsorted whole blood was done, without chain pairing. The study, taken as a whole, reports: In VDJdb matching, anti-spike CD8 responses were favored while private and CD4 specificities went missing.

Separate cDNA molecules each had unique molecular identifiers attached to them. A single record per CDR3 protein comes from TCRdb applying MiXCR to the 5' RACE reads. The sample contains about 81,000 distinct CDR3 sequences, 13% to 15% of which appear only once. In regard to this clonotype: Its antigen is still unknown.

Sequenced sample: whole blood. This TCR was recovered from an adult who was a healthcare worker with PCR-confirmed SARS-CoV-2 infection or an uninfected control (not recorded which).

CDR3 in DNA: TGTGCCAGCAGCCAAGGGACTCCGTACGAGCAGTACTTC. It is translated as CASSQGTPYEQYF. This chain links TRBV4-2 with TRBJ2-7; tentatively, D is TRBD2 (5 bases). V lost 1 base and J lost 4, with 8 bases in between. Germline V gene data show CDR1 as LGHNA and CDR2 as YNFKEQ. This CDR3 has 13 amino acids.